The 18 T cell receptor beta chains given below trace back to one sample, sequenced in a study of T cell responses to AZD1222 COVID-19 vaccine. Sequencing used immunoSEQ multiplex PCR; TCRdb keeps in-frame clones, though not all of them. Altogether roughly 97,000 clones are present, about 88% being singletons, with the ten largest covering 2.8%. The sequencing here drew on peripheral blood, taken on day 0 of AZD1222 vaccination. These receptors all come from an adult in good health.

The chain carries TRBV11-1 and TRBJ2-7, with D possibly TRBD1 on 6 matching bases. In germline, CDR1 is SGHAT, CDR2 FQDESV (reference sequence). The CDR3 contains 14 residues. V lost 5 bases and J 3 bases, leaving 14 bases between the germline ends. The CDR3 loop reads CASSPGTLGYEQYF. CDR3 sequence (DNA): TGTGCCAGCAGCCCTGGGACATTGGGCTACGAGCAGTACTTC. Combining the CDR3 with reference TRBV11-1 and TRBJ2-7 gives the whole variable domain EAEVAQSPRYKITEKSQAVAFWCDPISGHATLYWYRQILGQGPELLVQFQDESVVDDSQLPKDRFSAERLKGVDSTLKIQPAELGDSAMYLCASSPGTLGYEQYFGPGTRLTVT.

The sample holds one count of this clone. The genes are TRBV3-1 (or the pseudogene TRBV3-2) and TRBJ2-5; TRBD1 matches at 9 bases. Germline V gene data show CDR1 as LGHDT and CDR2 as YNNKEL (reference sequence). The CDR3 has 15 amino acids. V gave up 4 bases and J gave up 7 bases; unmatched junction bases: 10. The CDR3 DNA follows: TGTGCCAGCAGCCTCACGGACAGGGGAAGTGGGACCCAGTACTTC. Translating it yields CASSLTDRGSGTQYF.

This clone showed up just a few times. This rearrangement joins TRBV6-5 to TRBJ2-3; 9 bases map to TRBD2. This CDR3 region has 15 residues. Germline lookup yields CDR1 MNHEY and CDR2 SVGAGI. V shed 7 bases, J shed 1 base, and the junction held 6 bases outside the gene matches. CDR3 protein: CASKEGGGGTDTQYF. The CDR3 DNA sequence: TGTGCCAGCAAGGAAGGCGGGGGGGGCACAGATACGCAGTATTTT.

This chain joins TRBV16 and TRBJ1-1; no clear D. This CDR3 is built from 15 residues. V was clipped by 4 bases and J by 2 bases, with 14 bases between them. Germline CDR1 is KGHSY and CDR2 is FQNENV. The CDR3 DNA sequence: TGTGCCAGCAGCCTCCAGCCGGGAACAAACACTGAAGCTTTCTTT. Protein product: CASSLQPGTNTEAFF.

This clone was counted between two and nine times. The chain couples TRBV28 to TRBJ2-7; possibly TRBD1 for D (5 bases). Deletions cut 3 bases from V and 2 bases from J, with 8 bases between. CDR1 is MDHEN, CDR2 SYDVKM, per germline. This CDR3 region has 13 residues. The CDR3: CASSFVGPYEQYF. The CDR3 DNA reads TGTGCCAGCAGTTTTGTGGGGCCCTACGAGCAGTACTTC. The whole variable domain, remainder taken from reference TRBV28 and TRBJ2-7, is DVKVTQSSRYLVKRTGEKVFLECVQDMDHENMFWYRQDPGLGLRLIYFSYDVKMKEKGDIPEGYSVSREKKERFSLILESASTNQTSMYLCASSFVGPYEQYFGPGTRLTVT.

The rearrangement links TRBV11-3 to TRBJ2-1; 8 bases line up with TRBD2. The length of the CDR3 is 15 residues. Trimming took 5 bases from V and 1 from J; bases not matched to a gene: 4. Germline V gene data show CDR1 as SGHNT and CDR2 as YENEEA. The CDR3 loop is CASSPAGASYNEQFF. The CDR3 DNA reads TGTGCCAGCAGCCCAGCGGGGGCATCCTACAATGAGCAGTTCTTC.

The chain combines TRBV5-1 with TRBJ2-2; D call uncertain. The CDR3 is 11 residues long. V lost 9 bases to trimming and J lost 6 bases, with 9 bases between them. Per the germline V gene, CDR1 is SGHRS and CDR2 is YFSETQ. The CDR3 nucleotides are TGCGCCACCAGTATGGCCGGGGAGCTGTTTTTT. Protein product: CATSMAGELFF.

The CDR3 DNA is TGTGCCAGCAGCTTAGGGTCCAGGGTAGGCAATCAGCCCCAGCATTTT. It encodes CASSLGSRVGNQPQHF. The rearrangement links TRBV7-8 to TRBJ1-5, with TRBD1 as a possible D gene (5 bases). Trimming removed 1 base from V and 2 bases from J, with 12 bases in between. The length of the CDR3 is 16 residues. Germline CDR1 is SGHVS and CDR2 is FQNEAQ.

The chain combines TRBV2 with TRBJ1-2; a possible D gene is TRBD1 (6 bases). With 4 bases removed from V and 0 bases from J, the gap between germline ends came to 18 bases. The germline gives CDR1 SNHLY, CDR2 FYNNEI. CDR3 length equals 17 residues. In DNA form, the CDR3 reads TGTGCCAGCAGTGCTGACAGGCCCTCTTTAGCTAACTATGGCTACACCTTC. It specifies CASSADRPSLANYGYTF.

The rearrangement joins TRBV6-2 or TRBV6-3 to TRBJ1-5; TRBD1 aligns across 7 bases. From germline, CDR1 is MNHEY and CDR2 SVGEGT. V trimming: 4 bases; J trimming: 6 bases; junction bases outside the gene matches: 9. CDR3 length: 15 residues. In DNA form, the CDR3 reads TGTGCCAGCAGTTCAGACAGGGAGATGGGTCAGCCCCAGCATTTT. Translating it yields CASSSDREMGQPQHF.

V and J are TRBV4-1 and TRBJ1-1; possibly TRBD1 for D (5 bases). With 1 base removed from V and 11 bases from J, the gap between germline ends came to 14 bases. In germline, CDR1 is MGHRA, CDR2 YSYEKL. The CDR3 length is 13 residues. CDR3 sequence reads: CASSQVLPGTAFF. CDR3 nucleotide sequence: TGCGCCAGCAGCCAAGTGTTGCCCGGGACGGCTTTCTTT.

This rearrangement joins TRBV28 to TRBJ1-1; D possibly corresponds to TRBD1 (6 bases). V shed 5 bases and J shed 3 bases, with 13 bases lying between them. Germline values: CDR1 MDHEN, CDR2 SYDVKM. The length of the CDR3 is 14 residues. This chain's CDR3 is CASSPAGGHTEAFF. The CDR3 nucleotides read TGTGCCAGCAGTCCCGCGGGGGGGCACACTGAAGCTTTCTTT.

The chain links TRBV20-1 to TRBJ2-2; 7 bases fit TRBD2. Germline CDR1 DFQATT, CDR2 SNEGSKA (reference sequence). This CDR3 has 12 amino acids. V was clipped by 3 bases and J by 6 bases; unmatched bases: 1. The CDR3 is CSASRGAGELFF. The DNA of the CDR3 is TGCAGTGCTAGTCGGGGGGCCGGGGAGCTGTTTTTT.

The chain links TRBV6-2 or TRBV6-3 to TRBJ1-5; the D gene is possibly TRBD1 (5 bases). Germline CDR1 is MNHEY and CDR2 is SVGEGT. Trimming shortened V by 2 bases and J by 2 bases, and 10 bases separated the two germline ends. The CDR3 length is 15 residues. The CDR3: CASSYGGAGNQPQHF. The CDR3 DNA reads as TGTGCCAGCAGTTACGGAGGGGCCGGCAATCAGCCCCAGCATTTT.

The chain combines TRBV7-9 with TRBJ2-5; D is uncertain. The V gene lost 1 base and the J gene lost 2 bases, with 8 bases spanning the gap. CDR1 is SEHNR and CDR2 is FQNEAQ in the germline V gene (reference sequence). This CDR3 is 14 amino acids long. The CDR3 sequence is CASSLDGGQETQYF. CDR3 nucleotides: TGTGCCAGCAGCTTAGATGGCGGACAAGAGACCCAGTACTTC.

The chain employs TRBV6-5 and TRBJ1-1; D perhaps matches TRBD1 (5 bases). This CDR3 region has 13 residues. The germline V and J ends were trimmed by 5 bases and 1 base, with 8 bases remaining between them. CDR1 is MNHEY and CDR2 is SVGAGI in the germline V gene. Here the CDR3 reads CASSPGENTEAFF. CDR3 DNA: TGTGCCAGCAGTCCGGGGGAGAACACTGAAGCTTTCTTT.

The CDR3 sequence: CARNDWTESTDTQYF. As DNA, the CDR3 is TGTGCCAGAAACGACTGGACGGAAAGCACAGATACGCAGTATTTT. V and J are TRBV2 and TRBJ2-3; D is ambiguous. The V end lost 9 bases, the J end lost 0 bases, and 16 bases lay between the germline ends. This CDR3 is built from 15 residues. Germline CDR1 SNHLY, CDR2 FYNNEI.

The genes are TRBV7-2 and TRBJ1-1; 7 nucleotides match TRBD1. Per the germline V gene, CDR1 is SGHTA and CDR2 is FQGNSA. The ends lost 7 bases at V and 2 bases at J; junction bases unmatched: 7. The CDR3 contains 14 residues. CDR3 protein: CASMTGRGNTEAFF. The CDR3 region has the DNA TGTGCCAGCATGACAGGGCGGGGAAACACTGAAGCTTTCTTT.